The 18 T cell receptor beta chains given below trace back to one sample, sequenced in a study of shared clonotypes between healthy human individuals. Only in-frame clones appear in the TCRdb table, and some are missing; sequencing was by immunoSEQ multiplex PCR. The sample records approximately 1.5 million clones, approximately 98.5% being singletons. Sample: naive CD4+ T cells sorted from blood. Subset defined: CD45RA+ positively selected. Receptors were obtained from a young man in good health.

The chain recombines TRBV18 with TRBJ2-7; TRBD1 matches at 7 bases. The CDR3 is 15 amino acids. Trimming cost V 8 bases and J 2 bases; bases outside gene matches: 12. Per germline, CDR1 KGHSH and CDR2 LQKENI. The CDR3 DNA is TGTGCCAGCGCCCAGTCTCGGGACAGAACCTACGAGCAGTACTTC. The encoded protein is CASAQSRDRTYEQYF.

V usage is TRBV14 and J usage is TRBJ2-6; D ambiguous. Germline values: CDR1 SGHDN, CDR2 FVKESK. V was cut by 2 bases and J by 0 bases, with 8 bases left in between. This CDR3 is built from 16 residues. The CDR3 loop is CASSQLQDSGANVLTF. In nucleotides, the CDR3 is TGTGCCAGCAGCCAATTACAAGACTCTGGGGCCAACGTCCTGACTTTC.

The chain has TRBV6-1 and TRBJ1-4; D unclear. The CDR3 covers 17 residues. Trimming removed 2 bases at V and 7 bases at J, with 20 bases between. Germline values: CDR1 MNHNS, CDR2 SASEGT. CDR3 amino acids: CASSENVSYGWFEKLFF. For the CDR3, the DNA is TGTGCCAGCAGTGAAAACGTTTCTTACGGTTGGTTTGAAAAACTGTTTTTT.

The CDR3 coding sequence is TGTGCCAGCAGCCCGCAACAGGGAGTGAACACCGGGGAGCTGTTTTTT. Translation: CASSPQQGVNTGELFF. This chain uses TRBV7-2 with TRBJ2-2; tentative D call: TRBD1 (6 bases). Germline V gene data show CDR1 as SGHTA and CDR2 as FQGNSA. The V gene lost 5 bases and the J gene lost 1 base, with 14 bases spanning the gap. The CDR3 contains 16 residues.

Here the CDR3 reads CASSPLGTQVTPETQYF. The CDR3 nucleotides are TGTGCCAGCTCACCACTGGGGACCCAAGTGACCCCAGAGACCCAGTACTTC. The chain recombines TRBV18 with TRBJ2-5; D could derive from TRBD1 or TRBD2 (5 bases each). The V gene lost 1 base and the J gene lost 4 bases, with 19 bases spanning the gap. The CDR3 length is 17 residues. Germline-derived CDR1 and CDR2 are KGHSH and LQKENI.

Remarks on this clone: The sample has other DNA sequences that encode this CDR3 too. The chain couples TRBV11-2 to TRBJ2-7; D gene uncertain. This CDR3 has 11 residues. V was pared by 1 base and J by 7 bases, with 5 bases between. Germline V gene data show CDR1 as SGHAT and CDR2 as FQNNGV. The DNA for the CDR3 is TGTGCCAGCAGCTTAGTGGGTGAGCAGTACTTC. Protein: CASSLVGEQYF.

The rearrangement links TRBV6-4 to TRBJ2-1; the match to TRBD2 covers 7 bases. From germline, CDR1 is MRHNA and CDR2 SNTAGT. The V and J ends lost 3 bases and 8 bases, in that order; junction bases with no gene match: 4. The CDR3 length is 13 residues. The CDR3 coding sequence is TGTGCCAGCAGTGAAAGTGGGAGGGATGAGCAGTTCTTC. It specifies CASSESGRDEQFF.

The chain combines TRBV7-2 with TRBJ2-1; 11 nucleotides line up with TRBD2. Germline lookup yields CDR1 SGHTA and CDR2 FQGNSA. CDR3 length: 16 amino acids. V shed 5 bases, J shed 6 bases, and the junction held 9 bases outside the gene matches. For the CDR3, the DNA is TGTGCCAGCAGCACATACCGACTAGCGGGATTCAATGAGCAGTTCTTC. Protein sequence: CASSTYRLAGFNEQFF.

This chain links TRBV2 with TRBJ1-5, with D possibly being TRBD1 (5 bases). Germline lookup yields CDR1 SNHLY and CDR2 FYNNEI. CDR3 size: 15 residues. V lost 6 bases and J lost 5, with 17 bases in between. The DNA of the CDR3 is TGTGCCAGCAGCCGGGACGGGGAAGTGTATCAGCCCCAGCATTTT. Its translation is CASSRDGEVYQPQHF.

The J gene is TRBJ2-2, the V gene TRBV9; D is uncertain. Germline V lookup: CDR1 SGDLS, CDR2 YYNGEE. The V end lost 0 bases, the J end lost 7 bases, and 4 bases lay between the germline ends. The CDR3 contains 12 residues. The CDR3 DNA sequence: TGTGCCAGCAGCGTAGTCGACGGGGAGCTGTTTTTT. This sequence encodes CASSVVDGELFF.

The gene calls are TRBV19 and TRBJ2-7, with D hard to call. The germline gives CDR1 LNHDA, CDR2 SQIVND (reference sequence). The CDR3 covers 13 residues. Trimming cost V 1 base and J 2 bases, with 6 bases left between them. The CDR3 sequence is CASSIVATYEQYF. The DNA for the CDR3 is TGTGCCAGTAGTATAGTCGCAACCTACGAGCAGTACTTC.

This chain uses TRBV6-5 with TRBJ2-3; possibly TRBD1 or TRBD2 for D (5 bases each). The CDR3 loop spans 14 amino acids. The V end was cut by 5 bases, the J end by 4 bases, with 13 bases between. The germline V gene has CDR1 MNHEY and CDR2 SVGAGI. The CDR3 is CASSRDPVADTQYF. Here the CDR3 DNA reads TGTGCCAGCAGTCGGGACCCTGTGGCAGATACGCAGTATTTT.

Comments on this clone: Other DNA sequences of this sample code for an identical CDR3. The chain is built from TRBV5-1 and TRBJ2-7, with a weak D call TRBD2 (6 bases). Germline loops: CDR1 SGHRS, CDR2 YFSETQ. Deletions cut 0 bases from V and 3 bases from J, with 10 bases between. This CDR3 is 14 amino acids long. CDR3 coding DNA: TGCGCCAGCAGCTTGGGCGCGGGGAACTACGAGCAGTACTTC. Residues: CASSLGAGNYEQYF.

The CDR3 bases are TGTGCCAGCAGTCCCGTACCCGGGACAGGGGCCTCCTACGAGCAGTACTTC. Amino acids: CASSPVPGTGASYEQYF. The chain carries TRBV27 and TRBJ2-7; 10 bases are shared with TRBD1. Germline trimming cut 5 bases from V and 0 bases from J; bases unmatched to any gene: 10. Per germline, CDR1 MNHEY and CDR2 SMNVEV (reference sequence). The CDR3 covers 17 residues.

V and J are TRBV21-1 and TRBJ2-7; the D call in the table, TRBD1, was not verified against the DNA. TRBV21-1 counts as a pseudogene. This CDR3 has 22 residues. The CDR3 loop is CASSYRDRGLSVVGWANYEQYF. The CDR3 DNA follows: TGTGCCAGCAGCTACCGGGACAGGGGCCTGTCGGTTGTAGGGTGGGCTAACTACGAGCAGTACTTC.

The rearrangement uses TRBV11-3 and TRBJ2-3; TRBD2 matches at 12 bases. Trimming took 6 bases from V and 2 from J; bases not matched to a gene: 15. Germline V lookup: CDR1 SGHNT, CDR2 YENEEA. The CDR3 length is 19 residues. For the CDR3, the DNA is TGTGCCAGCAGTCGAGGGGGTCTGACTAGCGGGAGAAACACAGATACGCAGTATTTT. This sequence encodes CASSRGGLTSGRNTDTQYF.

The chain has TRBV28 and TRBJ1-5, with D uncertain. Trimming took 5 bases from V and 0 from J, leaving 8 bases between them. The length of the CDR3 is 14 residues. Germline loops: CDR1 MDHEN, CDR2 SYDVKM. In DNA, the CDR3 is TGTGCCAGCAGTCCCGCAGCTAGCAATCAGCCCCAGCATTTT. This encodes CASSPAASNQPQHF. The full variable domain, with the rest looked up from reference TRBV28 and TRBJ1-5, is DVKVTQSSRYLVKRTGEKVFLECVQDMDHENMFWYRQDPGLGLRLIYFSYDVKMKEKGDIPEGYSVSREKKERFSLILESASTNQTSMYLCASSPAASNQPQHFGDGTRLSIL.

About this clone: The sample carries other DNA sequences with the same CDR3. V is TRBV6-5 and J is TRBJ2-1; TRBD2 matches at 10 bases. This CDR3 has 15 residues. V lost 5 bases, J lost 3 bases, and 4 bases stayed unmatched. The V gene's germline CDR1 is MNHEY and CDR2 SVGAGI. CDR3 in amino acids: CASSRTSGVYNEQFF. CDR3 bases: TGTGCCAGCAGTCGGACTAGCGGAGTCTACAATGAGCAGTTCTTC.